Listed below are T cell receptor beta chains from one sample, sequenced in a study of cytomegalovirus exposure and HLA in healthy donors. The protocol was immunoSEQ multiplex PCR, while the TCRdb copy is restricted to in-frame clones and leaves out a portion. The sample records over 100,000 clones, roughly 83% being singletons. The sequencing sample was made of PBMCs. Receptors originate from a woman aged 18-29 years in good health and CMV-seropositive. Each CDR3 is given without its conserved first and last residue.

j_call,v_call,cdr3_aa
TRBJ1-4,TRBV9,ASSVTGSNEKLF
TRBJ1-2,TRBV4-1,ASSRLESVYGYT
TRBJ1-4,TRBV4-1,ASSQDWGGEKLF
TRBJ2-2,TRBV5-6,ASSPDTGELF
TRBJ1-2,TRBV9,ASSVDRDRAFYGYT
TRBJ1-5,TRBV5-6,ASSLAGGGQPQH
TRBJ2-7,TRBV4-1,ASSQDNYRGEQY
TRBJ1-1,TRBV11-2,ASSLGDTLRKSSEAF
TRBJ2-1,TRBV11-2,ASRPRTSRRLAHYNEQF
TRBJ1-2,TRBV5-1,ASSLGDRGGYGYT
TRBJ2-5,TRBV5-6,ASSPGLAGGYQETQY
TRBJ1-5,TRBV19,ASMEGRTDNQPQH
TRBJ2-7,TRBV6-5,ASSYSGRGYEQY
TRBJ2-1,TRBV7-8,ASSPGGGYNEQF
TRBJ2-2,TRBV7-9,ASSSRPAAGELF
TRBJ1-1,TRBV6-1,ASEQGAEDTEAF
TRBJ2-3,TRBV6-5,ASSLPSDTQY
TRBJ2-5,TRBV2,ASQVTETQY
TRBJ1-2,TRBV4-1,ASSPGTGGNSHYGYT
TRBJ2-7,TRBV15,ATSRDPRVGGHEQY
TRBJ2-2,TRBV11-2,ASSFGRQGWAGELF
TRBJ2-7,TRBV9,ASSVTDTGTGGAEQY
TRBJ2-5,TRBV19,ASRRREGGIFETQY
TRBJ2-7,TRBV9,ASSPHGTSSYEQY
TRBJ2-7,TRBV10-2,ASSELLAPLSYEQY
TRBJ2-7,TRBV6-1,ASSEAGREGRY
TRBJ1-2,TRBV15,ATSREVGGYGYT
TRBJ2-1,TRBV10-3,AIILAGRGPYNEQF
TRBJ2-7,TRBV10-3,AISEPGEVNDEQY
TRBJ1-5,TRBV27,ASTSGNQPQH
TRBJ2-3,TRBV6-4,ASSISGSDTQY
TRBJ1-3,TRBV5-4,ASSLDRAGNAIY
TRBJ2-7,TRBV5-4,ASSQTLDRDARGQY
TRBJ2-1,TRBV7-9,ASSLASGRYEQF
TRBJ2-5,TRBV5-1,ASSLDQQETQY